The 18 T cell receptor beta chains below were found in one sample sequenced in a study of T cell responses to AZD1222 COVID-19 vaccine. Sequencing used immunoSEQ multiplex PCR; TCRdb keeps in-frame clones, though not all of them. Of 80,000 to 95,000 clones listed, just under 90% are singletons. The sequencing used peripheral blood, collected on day 0 of MenACWY control vaccination. These receptors originate from an adult in good health.

The chain recombines TRBV27 with TRBJ2-2; a weak D match, TRBD2 (6 bases). The germline V gene encodes CDR1 MNHEY and CDR2 SMNVEV (reference sequence). V was trimmed by 5 bases and J by 7 bases, leaving 20 bases between them. This CDR3 has 16 amino acids. CDR3 sequence (DNA): TGTGCCAGCAGTATTGGACTACCCGGCGAGGGCGGGGAGCTGTTTTTT. This sequence encodes CASSIGLPGEGGELFF.

The sample holds a few counts of this clone. This rearrangement joins TRBV24-1 to TRBJ2-1, with D uncertain. This CDR3 has 14 residues. Trimming removed 0 bases from V and 11 bases from J, with 13 bases in between. Germline V gene lookup returns CDR1 KGHDR and CDR2 SFDVKD. The DNA for the CDR3 is TGTGCCACCAGTGATTTGACGGATTCTGGCCAGCAGTTCTTC. As protein: CATSDLTDSGQQFF.

The chain carries TRBV4-1 and TRBJ1-6, with unresolved D. The germline V gene has CDR1 MGHRA and CDR2 YSYEKL. V was cut by 0 bases and J by 2 bases, with 8 bases left in between. There are 16 residues in the CDR3. The CDR3 reads CASSQETRTYNSPLHF. The CDR3 DNA follows: TGCGCCAGCAGCCAAGAAACAAGGACCTATAATTCACCCCTCCACTTT.

On this clone itself: Other DNA sequences within the sample encode an identical CDR3. The V and J genes are TRBV19 and TRBJ1-5; D not resolved. This CDR3 comprises 13 residues. CDR1 LNHDA and CDR2 SQIVND come from the germline V gene (reference sequence). The germline V and J ends were trimmed by 3 bases and 4 bases, with 7 bases remaining between them. CDR3 residues: CASSILGNQPQHF. The CDR3, as DNA: TGTGCCAGTAGTATCTTAGGGAATCAGCCCCAGCATTTT. The full variable domain, rest sourced from reference TRBV19 and TRBJ1-5, is DGGITQSPKYLFRKEGQNVTLSCEQNLNHDAMYWYRQDPGQGLRLIYYSQIVNDFQKGDIAEGYSVSREKKESFPLTVTSAQKNPTAFYLCASSILGNQPQHFGDGTRLSIL.

J is TRBJ2-7 and V is TRBV12-3 or TRBV12-4; possibly TRBD2 for D (6 bases). V was clipped by 7 bases and J by 2 bases, with 12 bases between them. This CDR3 spans 13 amino acids. The CDR3 region has the DNA TGTGCCAGCACACGGGGACTGGCCTACGAGCAGTACTTC. Translation gives CASTRGLAYEQYF.

With respect to this clone: Other DNA sequences within the sample encode an identical CDR3. This chain joins TRBV28 and TRBJ1-4, with 11 bases aligning to TRBD1. In germline, CDR1 is MDHEN, CDR2 SYDVKM. The V and J ends lost 3 bases and 8 bases, in that order; junction bases with no gene match: 2. CDR3 length equals 14 residues. The CDR3: CASSLDRGREKLFF. The CDR3 region has the DNA TGTGCCAGCAGTTTGGACAGGGGGCGAGAAAAACTGTTTTTT. The variable domain in full, completed from reference TRBV28 and TRBJ1-4, reads DVKVTQSSRYLVKRTGEKVFLECVQDMDHENMFWYRQDPGLGLRLIYFSYDVKMKEKGDIPEGYSVSREKKERFSLILESASTNQTSMYLCASSLDRGREKLFFGSGTQLSVL.

The chain has TRBV12-2 and TRBJ1-3. TRBV12-2 is a listed pseudogene. The CDR3 sequence is 15 residues long. Here the CDR3 DNA reads TGTGCAAGTCGCTTGTGTAGGGCAGCTGGAAACACCATATATTTT. Encoded protein: CASRLCRAAGNTIYF.

The gene calls are TRBV12-3 or TRBV12-4 and TRBJ2-1; D may match TRBD1 or TRBD2 (5 bases each). CDR3 length equals 11 residues. With 3 bases removed from V and 9 bases from J, the gap between germline ends came to 6 bases. Here the CDR3 DNA reads TGTGCCAGCAGTTTGAGGGGTGAGCAGTTCTTC. Its translation is CASSLRGEQFF.

The gene calls are TRBV11-1 and TRBJ2-1, with D possibly TRBD1 on 6 matching bases. Germline CDR1 SGHAT, CDR2 FQDESV (reference sequence). V shed 1 base and J shed 9 bases, with 16 bases lying between them. CDR3 length equals 15 residues. The CDR3 nucleotides are TGTGCCAGCAGCTTAGGAGGCAGGGGCGGAGGTGAGCAGTTCTTC. Translation gives CASSLGGRGGGEQFF.

This clone occurred once. The chain uses TRBV7-2 and TRBJ2-6; D unclear. CDR1 is SGHTA, CDR2 FQGNSA, per germline. This CDR3 is 14 amino acids long. Between the trimmed V and J ends, which lost 5 bases and 2 bases, there was a span of 7 bases. CDR3 in DNA: TGTGCCAGCAGCGTGGTGGCTGGGGCCAACGTCCTGACTTTC. Its protein product is CASSVVAGANVLTF.

This clone was detected only a few times. The chain employs TRBV4-1 and TRBJ1-2, with 7 bases matching TRBD1. This CDR3 is built from 18 residues. With 2 bases clipped from V and 4 bases from J, the junction kept 16 bases outside the gene matches. CDR1 is MGHRA, CDR2 YSYEKL, per germline. CDR3 in DNA: TGCGCCAGCAGCCAAAAGAGCACACCGGGACAGTCAATCTATGGCTACACCTTC. Translating gives CASSQKSTPGQSIYGYTF.

This chain joins TRBV18 and TRBJ1-5; 7 bases align to TRBD1. The germline V gene encodes CDR1 KGHSH and CDR2 LQKENI. V dropped 1 base and J dropped 0; count of bases not matched to a gene: 3. The CDR3 consists of 16 residues. CDR3 nucleotide sequence: TGTGCCAGCTCACCACAGTACAGGGGTAGCAATCAGCCCCAGCATTTT. Translation gives CASSPQYRGSNQPQHF.

The V and J genes are TRBV3-1 (or the pseudogene TRBV3-2) and TRBJ2-5, with TRBD2 matching 9 bases. The junction had 3 bases not matched to a gene; V was cut back by 4 bases and J by 3 bases. CDR3 length: 14 residues. From germline, CDR1 is LGHDT and CDR2 YNNKEL (reference sequence). DNA for the CDR3: TGTGCCAGCAGCCGTAGCGGGGGAGAAGAGACCCAGTACTTC. Protein: CASSRSGGEETQYF.

The chain links TRBV11-2 to TRBJ2-3; D remains unclear. CDR1 SGHAT and CDR2 FQNNGV come from the germline V gene. The CDR3 spans 15 residues. The V gene lost 5 bases and the J gene lost 2 bases, with 14 bases spanning the gap. The CDR3 nucleotides are TGTGCCAGCAGCCCGAGAAGGGATCTCACAGATACGCAGTATTTT. Translating it yields CASSPRRDLTDTQYF.

The count of this clone is one. This sequence joins TRBV15 and TRBJ1-2; tentatively, D is TRBD1 (5 bases). CDR1 and CDR2 from the germline V gene are LNHNV and YYDKDF (reference sequence). The CDR3 sequence is 15 residues long. The ends were cut back, 1 base at V and 5 bases at J, with 14 bases in the middle. Here the CDR3 DNA reads TGTGCCACCAGCAGAGTGGGACCGTCGACATATGGCTACACCTTC. This gives the protein CATSRVGPSTYGYTF.

The chain carries TRBV6-1 and TRBJ1-1; no firm D call. V was shortened by 3 bases and J by 3 bases, with 8 bases between the two germline ends. Per the germline V gene, CDR1 is MNHNS and CDR2 is SASEGT. CDR3 length: 13 residues. The CDR3 DNA reads as TGTGCCAGCAGTGATGTAAGGGACACTGAAGCTTTCTTT. Residues: CASSDVRDTEAFF.

V gene TRBV7-8 combines with J gene TRBJ1-2; possible D gene TRBD1, 6 bases. Per germline, CDR1 SGHVS and CDR2 FQNEAQ. The V end was cut by 5 bases, the J end by 3 bases, with 10 bases between. The CDR3 covers 13 residues. The CDR3 loop is CASSTGQHYGYTF. CDR3 bases: TGTGCCAGCAGCACAGGACAGCACTATGGCTACACCTTC. Full variable domain (outside the CDR3, taken from reference TRBV7-8 and TRBJ1-2): GAGVSQSPRYKVAKRGQDVALRCDPISGHVSLFWYQQALGQGPEFLTYFQNEAQLDKSGLPSDRFFAERPEGSVSTLKIQRTQQEDSAVYLCASSTGQHYGYTFGSGTRLTVV.

V gene TRBV9 combines with J gene TRBJ1-1; 12 positions agree with TRBD1. This CDR3 spans 19 amino acids. Germline values: CDR1 SGDLS, CDR2 YYNGEE. Trimming took 0 bases from V and 0 from J; bases not matched to a gene: 9. The CDR3 sequence is CASSVEGQGAFGMNTEAFF. The CDR3 bases are TGTGCCAGCAGCGTAGAGGGACAGGGGGCGTTTGGTATGAACACTGAAGCTTTCTTT.